The sequence of this T cell receptor beta chain was determined in a study of blood T cell repertoires in COVID-19. Study-wide background: Donors in the United States, Italy and Spain gave samples during acute or convalescent COVID-19. Sample material is recorded as cDNA or gDNA derived from T cells, B-cell-depleted T cells, or PBMCs.

Study processing details: The authors estimated nucleated cell counts from reference gene primer amplification. Assay: immunoSEQ multiplex PCR; the TCRdb copy retains only in-frame clones and omits some. The V and J calls and the clone size are those of that table, but D and trimming were determined from the DNA. Here the sample spans over 150,000 clones, around 80% being singletons. The V segment lost 6 bases and the J segment 0 bases; nucleotides outside the gene matches: 3. The CDR3 loop spans 15 amino acids. Germline V gene lookup returns CDR1 MNHEY and CDR2 SVGAGI. Only one count was recorded for this clone.

The TCR originated in a human donor with acute or convalescent COVID-19. The donor label of this sample is uncertain. The chain combines TRBV6-5 with TRBJ2-2; 8 positions match TRBD2. Sequenced material: peripheral blood. CDR3 nucleotide sequence: TGTGCCAGCAGGCGGACTAGCTCGAACACCGGGGAGCTGTTTTTT. Its protein is CASRRTSSNTGELFF.